This entry features one T cell receptor beta chain sequence. TCRdb's copy holds only in-frame clones and misses some; the assay was immunoSEQ multiplex PCR. The table includes 120,000 or so clones, approximately 80% detected once. The germline V gene encodes CDR1 SGHKS and CDR2 YYEKEE (reference sequence). V was clipped by 4 bases and J by 4 bases; unmatched bases: 4. The CDR3 totals 13 residues. The sample belongs to a study of blood T cell repertoires in COVID-19. Study details: From T cells, B-cell-depleted T cells, or PBMCs came the material, which was cDNA or gDNA.

Sequenced input: peripheral blood. The origin of this receptor is a woman between 50 and 59 years old with acute or convalescent COVID-19. The genes are TRBV5-5 and TRBJ1-2; 7 nucleotides align to TRBD1. CDR3 loop: CASSLDRAYGYTF. Here the CDR3 DNA reads TGTGCCAGCAGCCTTGACAGGGCCTATGGCTACACCTTC.